These T cell receptor beta chains were read from a single sample in a study of graft-versus-host responses after intestinal transplantation. Generated by immunoSEQ multiplex PCR, the TCRdb table keeps only in-frame clones and is missing some. In the table there are tens of thousands of clones, around 87% of which are singletons. The sample was ileum tissue, taken approximately 210 days after intestinal transplant. The receptors were sampled from a human patient who received an intestinal transplant, so some T cells may come from the graft donor. The CDR3 runs from the conserved cysteine through the conserved F or W. The order of the fields is D gene, V gene, J gene, clone size, CDR3 DNA, CDR3 protein. The D gene is left open where the match is weak. Not every row has a clone size; where given, it reads once, few, many or a size class.

>NA|TRBV7-9|TRBJ1-1|NA
TGTGCCAGCAGCCGAGGGGTCAGGGAGAGAGGGAACACTGAAGCTTTCTTT
CASSRGVRERGNTEAFF
>TRBD2|TRBV23-1|TRBJ2-1|NA
TGCGCCAGCAGTCGACTAGCGGGAGGGATTCGTTACAATGAGCAGTTCTTC
CASSRLAGGIRYNEQFF
>NA|TRBV6-1|TRBJ1-1|NA
TGTGCCAGCAGTGAATGGTACACGCTAGGTTCCACTGAAGCTTTCTTT
CASSEWYTLGSTEAFF
>TRBD1|TRBV5-1|TRBJ2-1|NA
TGCGCCAGCAGCTTGGGGCTTGGGGACAGGGGGGCGTACAATGAGCAGTTCTTC
CASSLGLGDRGAYNEQFF
>NA|TRBV6-1|TRBJ1-3|NA
TGTGCCAGCAGCCAGGCCTTCTCTGGAAACACCATATATTTT
CASSQAFSGNTIYF
>TRBD2|TRBV6-5|TRBJ2-1|NA
TGTGCCAGCAGTTGGGGACTAGCGGGATTTAATGAGCAGTTCTTC
CASSWGLAGFNEQFF
>NA|TRBV4-2|TRBJ1-2|NA
TGTGCCAGCAGCCAAGGACCCAAGGAAGGCTACACCTTC
CASSQGPKEGYTF
>TRBD2|TRBV7-2|TRBJ2-7|NA
TGTGCCAGCAGCTCGGGACTAGCGGGAGAAATATACGAGCAGTACTTC
CASSSGLAGEIYEQYF
>NA|TRBV7-6|TRBJ2-5|NA
TGTGCCAGCTCCAAAATGGCCTCGGAGACCCAGTACTTC
CASSKMASETQYF
>TRBD2|TRBV9|TRBJ2-3|NA
TGTGCCAGCAGCGGCGGGACTAGCGGCGTCACAGATACGCAGTATTTT
CASSGGTSGVTDTQYF
>NA|TRBV5-6|TRBJ2-1|once
TGTGCCAGCAGCTTGGTCGGAGATGATGAGCAGTTCTTC
CASSLVGDDEQFF
>NA|TRBV11-2|TRBJ1-4|NA
TGTGCCAGCAGCCCCCGTCCTGGGGGGAGTGAAAAACTGTTTTTT
CASSPRPGGSEKLFF
>TRBD2|TRBV2|TRBJ2-1|NA
TGTGCCAGCAGTCTAGCGGGAGGGCGCGGTGAGCAGTTCTTC
CASSLAGGRGEQFF
>NA|TRBV7-2|TRBJ2-1|NA
TGTGCCAGCAGCTTAGCGCGGAATGAGCAGTTCTTC
CASSLARNEQFF